This T cell receptor beta chain stems from a study of blood T cell repertoires in COVID-19. On the study more broadly: From the United States, Italy and Spain came samples of acute and convalescent COVID-19. The cDNA or gDNA used as material had been derived from T cells, B-cell-depleted T cells, or PBMCs.

This CDR3 region has 16 residues. Germline V lookup: CDR1 MDHEN, CDR2 SYDVKM. After removal of 5 bases from V and 4 bases from J, the junction contained 8 bases not matched to a gene. Per the study methods: Amplification of reference gene primers was used by the study to estimate nucleated cell counts. Sequencing used immunoSEQ multiplex PCR; TCRdb keeps in-frame clones, though not all of them. V and J calls and clone size follow that table, whereas D and trimming were derived from the DNA. The table includes 130,000 or so clones, under 90% detected once. The chain carries TRBV28 and TRBJ2-2, with 9 bases identical to TRBD1. Sequencing input: peripheral blood. The sequence was obtained from an older woman with active or convalescent COVID-19. This CDR3 reads CASSNRGLWSTGELFF. Here the CDR3 DNA reads TGTGCCAGCAGTAACAGGGGGCTTTGGAGCACCGGGGAGCTGTTTTTT. Combining the CDR3 with reference TRBV28 and TRBJ2-2 gives the whole variable domain DVKVTQSSRYLVKRTGEKVFLECVQDMDHENMFWYRQDPGLGLRLIYFSYDVKMKEKGDIPEGYSVSREKKERFSLILESASTNQTSMYLCASSNRGLWSTGELFFGEGSRLTVL.